The rows below give T cell receptor beta chains drawn from one sample of a study of T cells in Graves' hyperthyroidism and ophthalmopathy. Each CDR3 protein is one row after TCRdb ran MiXCR on the multiplex PCR reads. Of about 840,000 distinct CDR3 sequences listed, about two fifths are singletons. The sequenced material came from blood. These receptors came from a man aged 18-30 years with Graves' hyperthyroidism. CDR3s include the opening cysteine and the closing phenylalanine or tryptophan. A D gene is named only where the DNA matches it firmly. Where a row states a size, it is once, few, many or the class of an expanded clone; other rows omit it.

v_call: TRBV15
clone_size: once
d_call: -
j_call: TRBJ1-5
cdr3_nt: TGTGCCACCAGCAGAGATTCCGGGGAAGGCAATCAGCCCCAGCATTTT
cdr3_aa: CATSRDSGEGNQPQHF

v_call: TRBV9
clone_size: few
d_call: -
j_call: TRBJ2-5
cdr3_nt: TGTGCCAGCAGCCAACGGGAAGAGACCCAGTACTTC
cdr3_aa: CASSQREETQYF

v_call: TRBV6-6
clone_size: -
d_call: -
j_call: TRBJ1-1
cdr3_nt: TGTGCCAGCAGTTACGTGGTCGGCACTGAAGCTTTCTTT
cdr3_aa: CASSYVVGTEAFF

v_call: TRBV7-2
clone_size: -
d_call: -
j_call: TRBJ2-2
cdr3_nt: TGTGCCAGCAGCTTAGGAACAGGGATGACCGGGGAGCTGTTTTTT
cdr3_aa: CASSLGTGMTGELFF

v_call: TRBV13
clone_size: -
d_call: -
j_call: TRBJ1-2
cdr3_nt: TGTGCCAGCAGCCAAGGCCAGGGACGGGACTATGGCTACACCTTC
cdr3_aa: CASSQGQGRDYGYTF

v_call: TRBV5-1
clone_size: -
d_call: -
j_call: TRBJ2-6
cdr3_nt: TGCGCCAGCAGCTTGGCACCTACAGGCCGTGGGGCCAACGTCCTGACTTTC
cdr3_aa: CASSLAPTGRGANVLTF

v_call: TRBV19
clone_size: many
d_call: -
j_call: TRBJ2-2
cdr3_nt: TGTGCCAGTAGTGTGGTTCGGGGGTCGACCGGGGAGCTGTTTTTT
cdr3_aa: CASSVVRGSTGELFF

v_call: TRBV7-2
clone_size: few
d_call: -
j_call: TRBJ2-7
cdr3_nt: TGTGCCAGCAGCTTAGGATATGGGGGGGCTTACGAGCAGTACTTC
cdr3_aa: CASSLGYGGAYEQYF

v_call: TRBV7-2
clone_size: -
d_call: -
j_call: TRBJ1-3
cdr3_nt: TGTGCCAGCAGCTTACACGTCGCGGGATATGGAAACACCATATATTTT
cdr3_aa: CASSLHVAGYGNTIYF

v_call: TRBV20-1
clone_size: -
d_call: -
j_call: TRBJ2-6
cdr3_nt: TGCAGTGCATTACAGGGGGCCAACGTCCTGACTTTC
cdr3_aa: CSALQGANVLTF

v_call: TRBV7-6
clone_size: few
d_call: -
j_call: TRBJ2-7
cdr3_nt: TGTGCCAGCAGCCCCCACTGGGAGCAGTACTTC
cdr3_aa: CASSPHWEQYF

v_call: TRBV12-3/TRBV12-4
clone_size: many
d_call: -
j_call: TRBJ1-1
cdr3_nt: TGTGCCAGCAGTTTAAGCAGGGGCTCTGAAGCTTTCTTT
cdr3_aa: CASSLSRGSEAFF

v_call: TRBV6-1
clone_size: many
d_call: -
j_call: TRBJ1-1
cdr3_nt: TGTGCCAGCAGTGAAGCGCATTCGAAAGCTTTCTTT
cdr3_aa: CASSEAHSKAFF

v_call: TRBV7-9
clone_size: -
d_call: -
j_call: TRBJ2-7
cdr3_nt: TGTGCCAGCAGCCAGATACGTAACGAGCAGTACTTC
cdr3_aa: CASSQIRNEQYF

v_call: TRBV9
clone_size: many
d_call: -
j_call: TRBJ1-1
cdr3_nt: TGTGCCAGCAGCGTAAATTCAGGCGAGACTGAAGCTTTCTTT
cdr3_aa: CASSVNSGETEAFF

v_call: TRBV4-3
clone_size: -
d_call: -
j_call: TRBJ1-1
cdr3_nt: TGCGCCAGCAGCCAAGACCCGGAAAACACTGAAGCTTTCTTT
cdr3_aa: CASSQDPENTEAFF

v_call: TRBV5-6
clone_size: many
d_call: -
j_call: TRBJ1-5
cdr3_nt: TGTGCCAGCAGTTCGGGGGGATCCGGTATGCATTTT
cdr3_aa: CASSSGGSGMHF

v_call: TRBV19
clone_size: few
d_call: -
j_call: TRBJ2-7
cdr3_nt: TGTGCCAGTAGTACTTTCGGAGGCTACGAGCAGTACTTC
cdr3_aa: CASSTFGGYEQYF

v_call: TRBV25-1
clone_size: -
d_call: TRBD1
j_call: TRBJ1-6
cdr3_nt: TGTGCTATTCCCGGGACAGGGGTAGGAGGATCACCCCTCCACTTT
cdr3_aa: CAIPGTGVGGSPLHF

v_call: TRBV2
clone_size: many
d_call: TRBD1
j_call: TRBJ1-5
cdr3_nt: TGTGCCAGCAGGGAACAGGGGTCCAAGCCCCAGCATTTT
cdr3_aa: CASREQGSKPQHF

v_call: TRBV10-1
clone_size: -
d_call: TRBD2
j_call: TRBJ2-7
cdr3_nt: TGCGCCAGCAGTGAAGTAGTAGCGGGATCGGGGGAGCAGTACTTC
cdr3_aa: CASSEVVAGSGEQYF

v_call: TRBV9
clone_size: -
d_call: -
j_call: TRBJ2-7
cdr3_nt: TGTGCCAGCAGAGCAGGGTGTTACAACGAGCAGTACTTC
cdr3_aa: CASRAGCYNEQYF

v_call: TRBV7-2
clone_size: many
d_call: TRBD1
j_call: TRBJ1-6
cdr3_nt: TGTGCCAGCAGCACCGACAGGGGGCCTAATTCACCCCTCCACTTT
cdr3_aa: CASSTDRGPNSPLHF

v_call: TRBV25-1
clone_size: many
d_call: -
j_call: TRBJ2-7
cdr3_nt: TGTGCCAGCAGTGAGCTGCTCAAAGACTACGAGCAGTACTTC
cdr3_aa: CASSELLKDYEQYF

v_call: TRBV11-1
clone_size: -
d_call: TRBD1
j_call: TRBJ1-1
cdr3_nt: TGTGCCAGCTCACCACCGGGACAGAGCAACACTGAAGCTTTCTTT
cdr3_aa: CASSPPGQSNTEAFF

v_call: TRBV5-1
clone_size: -
d_call: -
j_call: TRBJ2-6
cdr3_nt: TGCGCCAGCAGCTTTACCCTTTCGACCGGGGCCAACGTCCTGACTTTC
cdr3_aa: CASSFTLSTGANVLTF

v_call: TRBV10-3
clone_size: -
d_call: TRBD1
j_call: TRBJ1-6
cdr3_nt: TGTGCCATCAACGACAGGGTGAAGGGACCCCTCCACTTT
cdr3_aa: CAINDRVKGPLHF

v_call: TRBV2
clone_size: once
d_call: TRBD2
j_call: TRBJ2-5
cdr3_nt: TGTGCCAGCAGCGTGACTAGCGGGGGGAGGACCCAGTACTTC
cdr3_aa: CASSVTSGGRTQYF

v_call: TRBV29-1
clone_size: many
d_call: TRBD1
j_call: TRBJ1-1
cdr3_nt: TGCAGCGTTGATCAGGGGGCCTGGGCTGAAGCTTTCTTT
cdr3_aa: CSVDQGAWAEAFF

v_call: TRBV2
clone_size: once
d_call: TRBD1
j_call: TRBJ2-6
cdr3_nt: TGTGCCAGCAGTTTTGTGGACAGGGAGGCCGGGGCCAACGTCCTGACTTTC
cdr3_aa: CASSFVDREAGANVLTF

v_call: TRBV14
clone_size: -
d_call: TRBD1
j_call: TRBJ1-1
cdr3_nt: TGTGCCAGCAGCGTTGTCTACGGACAGGGGAGGACTGAAGCTTTCTTT
cdr3_aa: CASSVVYGQGRTEAFF

v_call: TRBV4-1
clone_size: few
d_call: TRBD1
j_call: TRBJ1-6
cdr3_nt: TGCGCCAGCAGCCAGTCCATCCCAGGGGGCGGTTCACCCCTCCACTTT
cdr3_aa: CASSQSIPGGGSPLHF

v_call: TRBV13
clone_size: -
d_call: -
j_call: TRBJ2-2
cdr3_nt: TGTGCCAGCAGTACGGATAACACCGGGGAGCTGTTTTTT
cdr3_aa: CASSTDNTGELFF

v_call: TRBV7-2
clone_size: -
d_call: TRBD1
j_call: TRBJ2-2
cdr3_nt: TGTGCCAGCAGCTTACAAAGGACAGGGCTTAACACCGGGGAGCTGTTTTTT
cdr3_aa: CASSLQRTGLNTGELFF

v_call: TRBV6-5
clone_size: few
d_call: TRBD1
j_call: TRBJ2-7
cdr3_nt: TGTGCCAGCAGAGAGTTATGGGACAGCGACGAGCAGTACTTC
cdr3_aa: CASRELWDSDEQYF

v_call: TRBV29-1
clone_size: many
d_call: -
j_call: TRBJ2-2
cdr3_nt: TGCAGTGCCGGGGAGCTGTTTTTT
cdr3_aa: CSAGELFF

v_call: TRBV5-5
clone_size: few
d_call: TRBD1
j_call: TRBJ1-6
cdr3_nt: TGTGCCAGCAGATCCGGACAGGACGGTCCACCCCTCCACTTT
cdr3_aa: CASRSGQDGPPLHF

v_call: TRBV24-1
clone_size: many
d_call: -
j_call: TRBJ1-2
cdr3_nt: TGTGCCACCAGTGACGCCCGACAGGGCTACACCTTC
cdr3_aa: CATSDARQGYTF

v_call: TRBV7-8
clone_size: few
d_call: -
j_call: TRBJ2-7
cdr3_nt: TGTGCCAGCAGTTTCTACAAGGGGGCCTACGAGCAGTACTTC
cdr3_aa: CASSFYKGAYEQYF

v_call: TRBV5-6
clone_size: -
d_call: -
j_call: TRBJ2-2
cdr3_nt: TGTGCCAGCAGCTTGTATGGCGACGGCACAACCGGGGAGCTGTTTTTT
cdr3_aa: CASSLYGDGTTGELFF

v_call: TRBV11-2
clone_size: -
d_call: TRBD1
j_call: TRBJ2-7
cdr3_nt: TGTGCCAGCAGCTTACTCGGACAGGGGACCGTAACCTGCGAGCAGTACTTC
cdr3_aa: CASSLLGQGTVTCEQYF

v_call: TRBV29-1
clone_size: -
d_call: -
j_call: TRBJ2-7
cdr3_nt: TGCAGCGTTGATGAAGGGGGTTCGGATGAGCAGTACTTC
cdr3_aa: CSVDEGGSDEQYF

v_call: TRBV7-2
clone_size: many
d_call: -
j_call: TRBJ2-5
cdr3_nt: TGTGCCAGCAGCTTACGAGGGTTTGAAGAGACCCAGTACTTC
cdr3_aa: CASSLRGFEETQYF

v_call: TRBV20-1
clone_size: few
d_call: -
j_call: TRBJ1-4
cdr3_nt: TGCAGTGCTACCATAACCGGGATACCTAATGAAAAACTGTTTTTT
cdr3_aa: CSATITGIPNEKLFF

v_call: TRBV10-3
clone_size: -
d_call: TRBD1
j_call: TRBJ2-7
cdr3_nt: TGTGCCATCAGTGATGGACAGGAACAATTGTCCTACGAGCAGTACTTC
cdr3_aa: CAISDGQEQLSYEQYF

v_call: TRBV7-8
clone_size: many
d_call: -
j_call: TRBJ1-2
cdr3_nt: TGTGCCAGCAGCTTACCTAGGGTCTATGGCTACACCTTC
cdr3_aa: CASSLPRVYGYTF

v_call: TRBV2
clone_size: few
d_call: -
j_call: TRBJ1-4
cdr3_nt: TGTGCCAGCAGTTTATGGTCAGGGCTAGGAAAACTGTTTTTT
cdr3_aa: CASSLWSGLGKLFF

v_call: TRBV2
clone_size: -
d_call: -
j_call: TRBJ2-2
cdr3_nt: TGTGCCAGCAGCCAAGAGTTAATAGCTGGGAACACCGGGGAGCTGTTTTTT
cdr3_aa: CASSQELIAGNTGELFF

v_call: TRBV20-1
clone_size: few
d_call: -
j_call: TRBJ2-7
cdr3_nt: TGCAGTGCTAGGGTTACGAGCGTATCACCCTACGAGCAGTACTTC
cdr3_aa: CSARVTSVSPYEQYF

v_call: TRBV6-5
clone_size: -
d_call: -
j_call: TRBJ1-1
cdr3_nt: TGTGCCAGCAGTCAAGCCCCGAGCACTGAAGCTTTCTTT
cdr3_aa: CASSQAPSTEAFF

v_call: TRBV5-1
clone_size: -
d_call: TRBD2
j_call: TRBJ2-6
cdr3_nt: TGCGCCAGCAGCTTGGGACTTAGCGGGACCGGGGCCAACGTCCTGACTTTC
cdr3_aa: CASSLGLSGTGANVLTF

v_call: TRBV5-1
clone_size: few
d_call: -
j_call: TRBJ2-7
cdr3_nt: TGCGCCAGCAGCCCTGGACAGGCTAGGAGGGGCTACGAGCAGTACTTC
cdr3_aa: CASSPGQARRGYEQYF

v_call: TRBV7-3
clone_size: few
d_call: -
j_call: TRBJ2-7
cdr3_nt: TGTGCCAGCAGCCAAGATGGTATGGGCTACGAGCAGTACTTC
cdr3_aa: CASSQDGMGYEQYF

v_call: TRBV7-2
clone_size: many
d_call: -
j_call: TRBJ1-3
cdr3_nt: TGTGCCAGCAGCACAGGGATTTGGGGCTCTGGAAACACCATATATTTT
cdr3_aa: CASSTGIWGSGNTIYF

v_call: TRBV19
clone_size: many
d_call: -
j_call: TRBJ2-2
cdr3_nt: TGTGCCAGTACCCTATCGGGTGCTGGGGAGCTGTTTTTT
cdr3_aa: CASTLSGAGELFF

v_call: TRBV5-1
clone_size: few
d_call: TRBD1
j_call: TRBJ1-1
cdr3_nt: TGCGCCAGCAGCGCCGAAGACAGGGGTGAAGCTTTCTTT
cdr3_aa: CASSAEDRGEAFF

v_call: TRBV4-1
clone_size: few
d_call: TRBD1
j_call: TRBJ2-7
cdr3_nt: TGCGCCAGCAGCCAAGAGACAGGGGTGTCCTACGAGCAGTACTTC
cdr3_aa: CASSQETGVSYEQYF

v_call: TRBV7-9
clone_size: -
d_call: -
j_call: TRBJ1-5
cdr3_nt: TGTGCCAGCAGCTTAGGTGGGGTTACCTACGGAGAGACCCAGCATTTT
cdr3_aa: CASSLGGVTYGETQHF